This entry lists 17 T cell receptor beta chains sequenced from one sample in a study of OX40 agonist ivuxolimab in advanced cancers. The receptor library was made with the immunoSEQ multiplex PCR assay. TCRdb stores this immuneACCESS table with in-frame sequences only. Part of the clones is absent; in the studies checked, under half of the shortfall reflects unresolved V genes, and no reason is known for the rest. This sample holds 40,000 or so clones; 88% were observed only once. The ten largest clones add up to under 15% of the sample. Sample: CD4+ or CD8+ T cells sorted from blood, taken in a trial of the OX40 agonist ivuxolimab. These receptor sequences come from an adult with an advanced solid tumor such as melanoma, head and neck, liver or kidney cancer.

The V and J genes are TRBV20-1 and TRBJ2-7, with D hard to call. In germline, CDR1 is DFQATT, CDR2 SNEGSKA (reference sequence). The CDR3 sequence is 11 residues long. Deletions cut 3 bases from V and 6 bases from J, with 9 bases between. For the CDR3, the DNA is TGCAGTGCTAGTTTCGGTCGCGAGCAGTACTTC. Its translation: CSASFGREQYF.

The chain employs TRBV19 and TRBJ2-7, with 8 bases fitting TRBD2. Germline V gene data show CDR1 as LNHDA and CDR2 as SQIVND (reference sequence). V lost 2 bases and J lost 7; bases outside the gene matches: 7. This CDR3 has 14 amino acids. The CDR3 loop is CASSITAGTREQYF. CDR3 nucleotides: TGTGCCAGTAGTATAACGGCGGGGACTAGGGAGCAGTACTTC.

This rearrangement joins TRBV11-3 to TRBJ2-7, with D possibly being TRBD1 (6 bases). Per the germline V gene, CDR1 is SGHNT and CDR2 is YENEEA. V gave up 5 bases and J gave up 5 bases, with 16 bases separating them. The CDR3 runs 14 residues. The CDR3 spells CASSRGQGFDEQYF. The CDR3 DNA is TGTGCCAGCAGCCGCGGGCAGGGGTTCGACGAGCAGTACTTC.

J is TRBJ2-3 and V is TRBV5-1; tentatively, D is TRBD1 or TRBD2 (6 bases each). Germline lookup yields CDR1 SGHRS and CDR2 YFSETQ. This CDR3 region has 17 residues. Trimming left V 3 bases short and J 0 bases short, with 17 bases between. CDR3 bases: TGCGCCAGCAGCTGGGAGGACAGCCTACCTAGCACAGATACGCAGTATTTT. This encodes CASSWEDSLPSTDTQYF.

This chain connects TRBV28 to TRBJ2-1; 9 nucleotides match TRBD2. This CDR3 comprises 16 residues. CDR1 is MDHEN, CDR2 SYDVKM, per germline. J gave up 0 bases and V 8 bases, and 8 bases lay outside the gene matches. The CDR3 coding sequence is TGTGCCAGCGCTAGCGGGACCCTCCCCTCCTACAATGAGCAGTTCTTC. Translated: CASASGTLPSYNEQFF.

The gene calls are TRBV30 and TRBJ1-4; D is uncertain. This CDR3 is built from 11 residues. Germline CDR1 reads GTSNPN; CDR2 reads SVGIG (reference sequence). Trimming stripped 3 bases from V and 3 bases from J, with 2 bases between. The CDR3 DNA sequence: TGTGCCTGGAGCCCTAATGAAAAACTGTTTTTT. It yields the protein CAWSPNEKLFF.

This rearrangement joins TRBV28 to TRBJ2-7, with 8 bases aligning to TRBD1. There are 16 residues in the CDR3. J lost 0 bases, V lost 8 bases, and 12 bases had no gene match. Germline V gives CDR1 MDHEN, CDR2 SYDVKM. This CDR3 is CASGSPRQGTSYEQYF. As DNA, the CDR3 is TGTGCCAGCGGAAGCCCCAGACAGGGGACCTCCTACGAGCAGTACTTC.

The rearrangement uses TRBV11-2 and TRBJ2-1; D is perhaps TRBD2 (6 bases). Germline-derived CDR1 and CDR2 are SGHAT and FQNNGV. The CDR3 runs to 15 residues. Trimming removed 4 bases at V and 2 bases at J, with 12 bases between. The CDR3 sequence: CASSSGLTTYNEQFF. The CDR3 bases are TGTGCCAGCAGCTCGGGACTCACCACCTACAATGAGCAGTTCTTC. Filled out from reference TRBV11-2 and TRBJ2-1, the complete variable domain reads EAGVAQSPRYKIIEKRQSVAFWCNPISGHATLYWYQQILGQGPKLLIQFQNNGVVDDSQLPKDRFSAERLKGVDSTLKIQPAKLEDSAVYLCASSSGLTTYNEQFFGPGTRLTVL.

This rearrangement joins TRBV7-9 to TRBJ2-7; D not certain. The V end was cut by 1 base, the J end by 7 bases, with 11 bases between. Germline values: CDR1 SEHNR, CDR2 FQNEAQ (reference sequence). The CDR3 length is 13 residues. CDR3 coding DNA: TGTGCCAGCAGCTTAGATCCCGGGTGGGAGCAGTACTTC. It codes for CASSLDPGWEQYF.

This sequence joins TRBV13 and TRBJ1-2; D perhaps matches TRBD1 (6 bases). CDR1 is PRHDT, CDR2 FYEKMQ, per germline (reference sequence). This CDR3 comprises 15 residues. V was clipped by 6 bases and J by 4 bases, with 18 bases between them. CDR3 nucleotide sequence: TGTGCCAGCAGAGAAGAGGGGGGTTCCACCTATGGCTACACCTTC. Its protein product is CASREEGGSTYGYTF.

The chain has TRBV13 and TRBJ2-1; D might be TRBD2 (5 bases). CDR3 size: 12 residues. V gave up 0 bases and J gave up 9 bases, with 6 bases separating them. Germline CDR1 PRHDT, CDR2 FYEKMQ (reference sequence). This CDR3 reads CASSLGAGEQFF. Here the CDR3 DNA reads TGTGCCAGCAGCTTAGGGGCGGGTGAGCAGTTCTTC. The full variable domain, with the rest looked up from reference TRBV13 and TRBJ2-1, is AAGVIQSPRHLIKEKRETATLKCYPIPRHDTVYWYQQGPGQDPQFLISFYEKMQSDKGSIPDRFSAQQFSDYHSELNMSSLELGDSALYFCASSLGAGEQFFGPGTRLTVL.

The V gene is TRBV13, the J gene TRBJ1-2; possibly TRBD1 for D (6 bases). The germline V gene encodes CDR1 PRHDT and CDR2 FYEKMQ (reference sequence). This CDR3 contains 15 residues. Trimming took off 5 bases at V and 6 bases at J, with 19 bases between the two ends. Here the CDR3 reads CASSPQGPSADGYTF. The CDR3 coding sequence is TGTGCCAGCAGCCCACAGGGACCCTCAGCGGATGGCTACACCTTC. The whole variable domain, filled in from reference TRBV13 and TRBJ1-2, reads AAGVIQSPRHLIKEKRETATLKCYPIPRHDTVYWYQQGPGQDPQFLISFYEKMQSDKGSIPDRFSAQQFSDYHSELNMSSLELGDSALYFCASSPQGPSADGYTFGSGTRLTVV.

The V gene is TRBV13, the J gene TRBJ2-3; 8 nucleotides line up with TRBD2. CDR3 size: 14 residues. The ends lost 5 bases at V and 9 bases at J; junction bases unmatched: 10. From germline, CDR1 is PRHDT and CDR2 FYEKMQ (reference sequence). The CDR3 DNA sequence: TGTGCCAGCAGCAGGGCGGGGGGCTCAGGAACGCAGTATTTT. It specifies CASSRAGGSGTQYF. The whole variable domain, remainder taken from reference TRBV13 and TRBJ2-3, is AAGVIQSPRHLIKEKRETATLKCYPIPRHDTVYWYQQGPGQDPQFLISFYEKMQSDKGSIPDRFSAQQFSDYHSELNMSSLELGDSALYFCASSRAGGSGTQYFGPGTRLTVL.

This chain joins TRBV6-1 and TRBJ2-7; unclear D gene. V was cut by 6 bases and J by 7 bases, with 10 bases left in between. In germline, CDR1 is MNHNS, CDR2 SASEGT. The CDR3 extends over 11 amino acids. The CDR3 region has the DNA TGTGCCAGCAGCTCCTTGGGGGAGCAGTACTTC. It specifies CASSSLGEQYF.

This clone appeared a single time. The chain joins TRBV5-4 to TRBJ1-1, with D uncertain. CDR1 is SGHNT, CDR2 YYREEE, per germline (reference sequence). Trimming left V 0 bases short and J 5 bases short, with 11 bases between. The CDR3 spans 14 residues. This CDR3 is CASSLDSLGTEAFF. The CDR3 nucleotides read TGTGCCAGCAGCTTGGACAGCCTGGGGACTGAAGCTTTCTTT.

This chain connects TRBV19 to TRBJ2-3, with D uncertain. Germline V gene lookup returns CDR1 LNHDA and CDR2 SQIVND (reference sequence). V lost 2 bases to trimming and J lost 2 bases, with 11 bases between them. This CDR3 contains 15 residues. The CDR3 loop reads CASSISTRSTDTQYF. For the CDR3, the DNA is TGTGCCAGTAGTATAAGTACGCGGTCCACAGATACGCAGTATTTT. Full variable domain (remainder filled in from reference TRBV19 and TRBJ2-3): DGGITQSPKYLFRKEGQNVTLSCEQNLNHDAMYWYRQDPGQGLRLIYYSQIVNDFQKGDIAEGYSVSREKKESFPLTVTSAQKNPTAFYLCASSISTRSTDTQYFGPGTRLTVL.

This chain joins TRBV4-1 and TRBJ1-6; tentatively, D is TRBD1 (5 bases). V shed 1 base and J shed 10 bases, with 20 bases lying between them. This CDR3 has 17 amino acids. Germline assignment: CDR1 MGHRA and CDR2 YSYEKL. The CDR3 region has the DNA TGCGCCAGCAGCCAAGCCGGGACTCCCGGATCGGTATCACCCCTCCACTTT. Amino acids: CASSQAGTPGSVSPLHF.